This T cell receptor beta chain was recovered during a study of cytomegalovirus exposure and HLA in healthy donors. The CDR3 runs to 14 residues. The V segment lost 4 bases and the J segment 4 bases; nucleotides outside the gene matches: 4. Per the germline V gene, CDR1 is LNHDA and CDR2 is SQIVND (reference sequence). PCR amplification relied on 60 Vbeta primers (plus 13 Jbeta primers). The assay was immunoSEQ multiplex PCR, and TCRdb's table has in-frame clones only and misses some. The table lists more than 50,000 clones, with roughly 12% in the top ten. Sequencing was done on a sample of PBMCs. The clonotype originates from a young man in good health and CMV-seropositive. This rearrangement joins TRBV19 to TRBJ1-3; TRBD1 matches 7 bases. The CDR3 region has the DNA TGTGCCAGTAGTACCGGACAGGCAGGAAACACCATATATTTT. It yields the protein CASSTGQAGNTIYF.